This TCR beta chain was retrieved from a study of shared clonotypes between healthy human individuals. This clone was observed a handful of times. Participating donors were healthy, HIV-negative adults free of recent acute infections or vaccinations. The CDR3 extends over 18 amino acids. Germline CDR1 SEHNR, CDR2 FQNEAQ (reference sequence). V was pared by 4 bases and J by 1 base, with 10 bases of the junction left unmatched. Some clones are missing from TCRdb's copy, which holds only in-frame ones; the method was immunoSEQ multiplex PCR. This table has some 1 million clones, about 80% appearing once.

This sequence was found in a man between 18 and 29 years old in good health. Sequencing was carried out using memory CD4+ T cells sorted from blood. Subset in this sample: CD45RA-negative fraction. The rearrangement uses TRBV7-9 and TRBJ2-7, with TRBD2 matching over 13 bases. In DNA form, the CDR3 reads TGTGCCAGCAGCTCCGGGACTAGCGGGATAGTCGGTTCCTACGAGCAGTACTTC. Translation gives CASSSGTSGIVGSYEQYF.